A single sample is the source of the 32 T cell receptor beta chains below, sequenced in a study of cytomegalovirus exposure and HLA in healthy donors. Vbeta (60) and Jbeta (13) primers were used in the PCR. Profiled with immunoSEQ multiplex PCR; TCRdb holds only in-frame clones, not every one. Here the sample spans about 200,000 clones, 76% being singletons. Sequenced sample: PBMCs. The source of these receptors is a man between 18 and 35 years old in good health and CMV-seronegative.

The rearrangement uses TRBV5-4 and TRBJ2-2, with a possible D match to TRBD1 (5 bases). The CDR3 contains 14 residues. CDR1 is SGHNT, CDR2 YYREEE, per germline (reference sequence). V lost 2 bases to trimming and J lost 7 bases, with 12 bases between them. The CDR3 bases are TGTGCCAGCAGCTTCCAGGGATCATACGGGGAGCTGTTTTTT. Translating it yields CASSFQGSYGELFF.

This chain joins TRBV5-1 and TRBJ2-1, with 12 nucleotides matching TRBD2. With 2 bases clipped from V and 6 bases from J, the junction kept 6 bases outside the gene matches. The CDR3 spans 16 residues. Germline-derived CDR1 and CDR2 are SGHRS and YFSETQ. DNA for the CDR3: TGCGCCAGCAGCTTCCTAGCGGGAGGGATTAGCAATGAGCAGTTCTTC. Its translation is CASSFLAGGISNEQFF.

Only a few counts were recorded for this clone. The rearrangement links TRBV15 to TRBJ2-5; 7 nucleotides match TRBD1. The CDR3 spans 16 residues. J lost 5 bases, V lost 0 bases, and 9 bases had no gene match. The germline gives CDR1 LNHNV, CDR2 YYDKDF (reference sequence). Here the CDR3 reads CATSRDLMTGKETQYF. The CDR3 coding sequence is TGTGCCACCAGCAGAGACCTAATGACAGGGAAGGAGACCCAGTACTTC.

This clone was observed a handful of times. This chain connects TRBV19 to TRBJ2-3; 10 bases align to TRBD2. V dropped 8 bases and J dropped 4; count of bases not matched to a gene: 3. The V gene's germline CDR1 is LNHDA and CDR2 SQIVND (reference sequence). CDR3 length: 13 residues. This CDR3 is CASGLAGADTQYF. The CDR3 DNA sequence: TGTGCCAGTGGCCTAGCGGGAGCAGATACGCAGTATTTT. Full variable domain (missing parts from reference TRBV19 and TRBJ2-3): DGGITQSPKYLFRKEGQNVTLSCEQNLNHDAMYWYRQDPGQGLRLIYYSQIVNDFQKGDIAEGYSVSREKKESFPLTVTSAQKNPTAFYLCASGLAGADTQYFGPGTRLTVL.

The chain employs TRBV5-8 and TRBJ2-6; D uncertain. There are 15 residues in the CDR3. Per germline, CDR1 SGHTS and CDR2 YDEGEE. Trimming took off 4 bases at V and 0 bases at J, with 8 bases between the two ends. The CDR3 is CASSVRHSGANVLTF. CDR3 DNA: TGTGCCAGCAGCGTGAGACACTCTGGGGCCAACGTCCTGACTTTC.

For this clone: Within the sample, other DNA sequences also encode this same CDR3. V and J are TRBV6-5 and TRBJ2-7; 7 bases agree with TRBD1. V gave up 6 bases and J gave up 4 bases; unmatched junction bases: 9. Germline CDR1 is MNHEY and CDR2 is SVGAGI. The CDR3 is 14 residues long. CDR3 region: CASSLNRGSYEQYF. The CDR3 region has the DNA TGTGCCAGCAGCCTCAACAGGGGAAGTTACGAGCAGTACTTC.

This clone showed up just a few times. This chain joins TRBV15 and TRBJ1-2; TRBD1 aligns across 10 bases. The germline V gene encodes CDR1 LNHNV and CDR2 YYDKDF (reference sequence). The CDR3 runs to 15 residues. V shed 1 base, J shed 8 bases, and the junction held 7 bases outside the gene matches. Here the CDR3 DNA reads TGTGCCACCAGCAGAGCCGGGACAGGGGAATTCGGCTACACCTTC. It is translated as CATSRAGTGEFGYTF.

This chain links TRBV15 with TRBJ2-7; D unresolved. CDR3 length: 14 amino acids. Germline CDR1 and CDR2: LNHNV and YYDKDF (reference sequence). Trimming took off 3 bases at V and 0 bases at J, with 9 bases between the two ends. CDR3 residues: CATSSNYNSYEQYF. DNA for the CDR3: TGTGCCACCAGCAGTAACTATAACTCCTACGAGCAGTACTTC.

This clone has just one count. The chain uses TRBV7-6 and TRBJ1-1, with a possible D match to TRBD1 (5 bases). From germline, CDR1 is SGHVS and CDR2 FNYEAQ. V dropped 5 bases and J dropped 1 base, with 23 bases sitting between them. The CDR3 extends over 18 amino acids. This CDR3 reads CASSRPSGGGLWNTEAFF. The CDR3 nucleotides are TGTGCCAGCAGCCGTCCCTCCGGGGGGGGACTATGGAACACTGAAGCTTTCTTT.

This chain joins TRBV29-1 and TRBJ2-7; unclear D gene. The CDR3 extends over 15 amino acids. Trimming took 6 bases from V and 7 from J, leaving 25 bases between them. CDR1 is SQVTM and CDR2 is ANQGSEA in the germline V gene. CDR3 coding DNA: TGCAGCGTGATTTTTCTGGTGACGCTATACGGGGAGCAGTACTTC. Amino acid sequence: CSVIFLVTLYGEQYF.

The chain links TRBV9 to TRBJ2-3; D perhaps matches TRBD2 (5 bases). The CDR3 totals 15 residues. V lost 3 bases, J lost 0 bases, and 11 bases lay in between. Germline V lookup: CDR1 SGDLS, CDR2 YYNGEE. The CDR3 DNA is TGTGCCAGCAGCGCGGGGTTGTCTAGCACAGATACGCAGTATTTT. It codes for CASSAGLSSTDTQYF.

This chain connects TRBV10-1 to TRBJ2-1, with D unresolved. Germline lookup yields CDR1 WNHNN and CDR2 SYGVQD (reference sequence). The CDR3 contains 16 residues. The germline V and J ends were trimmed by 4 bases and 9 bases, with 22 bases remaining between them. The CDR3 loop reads CASSAIDSLHSGEQFF. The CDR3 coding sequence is TGCGCCAGCAGTGCCATAGACTCGCTCCATTCCGGTGAGCAGTTCTTC.

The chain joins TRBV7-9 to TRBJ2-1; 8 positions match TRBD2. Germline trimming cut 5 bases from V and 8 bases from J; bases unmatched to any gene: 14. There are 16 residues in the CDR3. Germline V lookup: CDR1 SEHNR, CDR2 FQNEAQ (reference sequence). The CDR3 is CASSLRVSGSLDEQFF. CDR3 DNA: TGTGCCAGCAGCCTGCGAGTAAGCGGGAGTCTCGATGAGCAGTTCTTC. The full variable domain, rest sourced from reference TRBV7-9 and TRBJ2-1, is DTGVSQNPRHKITKRGQNVTFRCDPISEHNRLYWYRQTLGQGPEFLTYFQNEAQLEKSRLLSDRFSAERPKGSFSTLEIQRTEQGDSAMYLCASSLRVSGSLDEQFFGPGTRLTVL.

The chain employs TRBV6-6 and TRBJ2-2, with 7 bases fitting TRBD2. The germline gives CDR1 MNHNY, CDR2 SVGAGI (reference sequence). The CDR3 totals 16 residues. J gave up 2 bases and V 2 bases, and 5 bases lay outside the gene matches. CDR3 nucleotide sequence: TGTGCCAGCAGTTACCCTAGCGGAGCTAACACCGGGGAGCTGTTTTTT. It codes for CASSYPSGANTGELFF.

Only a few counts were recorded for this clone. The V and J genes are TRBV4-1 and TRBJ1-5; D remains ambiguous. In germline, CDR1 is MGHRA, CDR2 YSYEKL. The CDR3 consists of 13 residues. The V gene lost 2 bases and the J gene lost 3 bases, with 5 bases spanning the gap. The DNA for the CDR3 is TGCGCCAGCAGCCAACGGGACAATCAGCCCCAGCATTTT. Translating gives CASSQRDNQPQHF.

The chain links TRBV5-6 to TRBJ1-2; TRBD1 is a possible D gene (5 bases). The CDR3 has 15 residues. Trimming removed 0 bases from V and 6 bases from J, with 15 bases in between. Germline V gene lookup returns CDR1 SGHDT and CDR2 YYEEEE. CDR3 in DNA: TGTGCCAGCAGCTTGGAGCGACAGCGAATCGATGGCTACACCTTC. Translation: CASSLERQRIDGYTF.

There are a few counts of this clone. CDR3 in DNA: TGCAGCTTCGAGGGGGACAGGGACTACAATGAGCAGTTCTTC. This encodes CSFEGDRDYNEQFF. The genes are TRBV29-1 and TRBJ2-1, with 9 bases aligning to TRBD1. Losses at the gene ends were 8 bases for V and 3 bases for J; bases not matched to a gene: 8. Germline V CDR1 and CDR2: SQVTM, ANQGSEA. The CDR3 contains 14 residues.

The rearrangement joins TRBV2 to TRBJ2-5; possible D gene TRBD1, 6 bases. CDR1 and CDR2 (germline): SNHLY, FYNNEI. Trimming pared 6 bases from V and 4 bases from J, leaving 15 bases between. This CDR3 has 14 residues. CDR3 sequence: CASRFYRVGETQYF. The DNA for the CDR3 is TGTGCCAGCAGATTCTACAGGGTTGGAGAGACCCAGTACTTC.

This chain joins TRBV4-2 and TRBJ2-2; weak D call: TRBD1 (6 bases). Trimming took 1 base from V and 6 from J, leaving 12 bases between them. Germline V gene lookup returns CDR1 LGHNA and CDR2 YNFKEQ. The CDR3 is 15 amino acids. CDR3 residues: CASSQGVDSSGELFF. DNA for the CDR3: TGTGCCAGCAGCCAAGGCGTGGACAGCTCCGGGGAGCTGTTTTTT.

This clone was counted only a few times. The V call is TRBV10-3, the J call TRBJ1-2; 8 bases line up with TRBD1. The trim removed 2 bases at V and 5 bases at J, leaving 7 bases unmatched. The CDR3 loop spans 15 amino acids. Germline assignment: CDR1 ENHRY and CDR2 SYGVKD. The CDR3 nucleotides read TGTGCCATCAGTGAGACCAGGGGGCTTAGATATGGCTACACCTTC. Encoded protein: CAISETRGLRYGYTF.

The DNA for the CDR3 is TGTGCCAGCAGCGCGGGACAGGAGAGCTCCTACGAGCAGTACTTC. Encoded protein: CASSAGQESSYEQYF. The chain combines TRBV9 with TRBJ2-7; 8 bases fit TRBD1. V lost 3 bases and J lost 0; bases outside the gene matches: 5. In germline, CDR1 is SGDLS, CDR2 YYNGEE. The CDR3 runs to 15 residues.

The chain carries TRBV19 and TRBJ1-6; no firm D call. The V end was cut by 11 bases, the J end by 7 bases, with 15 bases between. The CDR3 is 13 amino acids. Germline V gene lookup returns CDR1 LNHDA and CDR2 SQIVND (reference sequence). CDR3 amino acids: CASNRLNNSPLHF. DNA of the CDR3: TGTGCCTCGAATCGACTGAACAATTCACCCCTCCACTTT.

The CDR3 is CASSVGQGDAEQFF. For the CDR3, the DNA is TGCGCCAGCAGCGTGGGACAGGGGGATGCTGAGCAGTTCTTC. V is TRBV5-1 and J is TRBJ2-1; 11 bases fit TRBD1. This CDR3 has 14 amino acids. With V trimmed by 4 bases and J by 9 bases, 6 bases remained unmatched. The germline CDR1 and CDR2 sequences are SGHRS and YFSETQ. Filled out from reference TRBV5-1 and TRBJ2-1, the complete variable domain reads KAGVTQTPRYLIKTRGQQVTLSCSPISGHRSVSWYQQTPGQGLQFLFEYFSETQRNKGNFPGRFSGRQFSNSRSEMNVSTLELGDSALYLCASSVGQGDAEQFFGPGTRLTVL.

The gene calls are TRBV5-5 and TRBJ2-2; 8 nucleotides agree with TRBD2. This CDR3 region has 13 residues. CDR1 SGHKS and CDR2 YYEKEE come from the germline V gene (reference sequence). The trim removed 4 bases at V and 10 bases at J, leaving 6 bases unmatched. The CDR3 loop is CASSRSGTQELFF. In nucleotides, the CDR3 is TGTGCCAGCAGCCGTAGCGGGACGCAGGAGCTGTTTTTT.

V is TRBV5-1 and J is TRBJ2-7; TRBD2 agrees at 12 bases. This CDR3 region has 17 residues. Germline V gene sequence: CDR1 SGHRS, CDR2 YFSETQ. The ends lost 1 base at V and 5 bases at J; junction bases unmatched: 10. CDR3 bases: TGCGCCAGCAGCTTGCCTCTAGCGGGAGGGCCGGTCGACGAGCAGTACTTC. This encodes CASSLPLAGGPVDEQYF.

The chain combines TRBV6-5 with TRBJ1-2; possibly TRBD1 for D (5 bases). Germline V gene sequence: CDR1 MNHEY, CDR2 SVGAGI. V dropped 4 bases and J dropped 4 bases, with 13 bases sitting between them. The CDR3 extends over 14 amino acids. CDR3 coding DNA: TGTGCCAGCAGTTCCGGGGGGTCGCTCTATGGCTACACCTTC. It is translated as CASSSGGSLYGYTF.

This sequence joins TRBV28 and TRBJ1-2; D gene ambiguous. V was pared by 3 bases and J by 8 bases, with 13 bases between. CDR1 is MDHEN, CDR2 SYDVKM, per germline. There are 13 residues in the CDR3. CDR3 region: CASSLRPPGGYTF. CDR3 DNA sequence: TGTGCCAGCAGTTTGAGGCCCCCTGGAGGCTACACCTTC.

CDR3 in DNA: TGTGCCAGCAGCTATTCACAACGACAGGTGAGCTCCTACAATGAGCAGTTCTTC. Residues: CASSYSQRQVSSYNEQFF. The chain carries TRBV9 and TRBJ2-1; D perhaps matches TRBD1 (6 bases). The germline V and J ends were trimmed by 4 bases and 0 bases, with 20 bases remaining between them. Germline V CDR1 and CDR2: SGDLS, YYNGEE. CDR3 length: 18 amino acids.

CDR3 protein: CASQEGGPFYNEQFF. The CDR3 DNA reads TGTGCCAGCCAAGAGGGCGGGCCTTTCTACAATGAGCAGTTCTTC. The rearrangement uses TRBV25-1 and TRBJ2-1, with D tentatively TRBD2 (5 bases). The CDR3 spans 15 residues. V lost 8 bases and J 3 bases, leaving 17 bases between the germline ends. Germline V CDR1 and CDR2: MGHDK, SYGVNS. Drawing the rest from reference TRBV25-1 and TRBJ2-1, the complete variable domain is EADIYQTPRYLVIGTGKKITLECSQTMGHDKMYWYQQDPGMELHLIHYSYGVNSTEKGDLSSESTVSRIRTEHFPLTLESARPSHTSQYLCASQEGGPFYNEQFFGPGTRLTVL.

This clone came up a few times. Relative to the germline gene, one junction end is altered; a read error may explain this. CDR3 sequence (DNA): TGTGCTAGCAGCTTACTGACTAGCGGGAGGAGCTCCTACAATGAGCAGTTCTTC. As protein: CASSLLTSGRSSYNEQFF. The chain joins TRBV7-7 to TRBJ2-1, with 13 bases that match TRBD2. The CDR3 runs 18 residues. Germline V gene data show CDR1 as SSHAT and CDR2 as FNYEAQ (reference sequence).

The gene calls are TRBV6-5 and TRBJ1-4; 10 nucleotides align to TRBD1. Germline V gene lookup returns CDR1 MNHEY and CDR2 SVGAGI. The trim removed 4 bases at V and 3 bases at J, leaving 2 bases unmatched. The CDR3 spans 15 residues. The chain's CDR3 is CASSFGTGANEKLFF. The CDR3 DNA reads TGTGCCAGCAGTTTCGGGACAGGGGCTAATGAAAAACTGTTTTTT.

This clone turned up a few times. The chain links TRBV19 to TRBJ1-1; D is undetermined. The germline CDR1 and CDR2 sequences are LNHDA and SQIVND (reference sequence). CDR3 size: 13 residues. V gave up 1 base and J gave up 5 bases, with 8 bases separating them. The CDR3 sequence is CASSIALGTEAFF. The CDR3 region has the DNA TGTGCCAGTAGTATAGCCCTCGGGACTGAAGCTTTCTTT.